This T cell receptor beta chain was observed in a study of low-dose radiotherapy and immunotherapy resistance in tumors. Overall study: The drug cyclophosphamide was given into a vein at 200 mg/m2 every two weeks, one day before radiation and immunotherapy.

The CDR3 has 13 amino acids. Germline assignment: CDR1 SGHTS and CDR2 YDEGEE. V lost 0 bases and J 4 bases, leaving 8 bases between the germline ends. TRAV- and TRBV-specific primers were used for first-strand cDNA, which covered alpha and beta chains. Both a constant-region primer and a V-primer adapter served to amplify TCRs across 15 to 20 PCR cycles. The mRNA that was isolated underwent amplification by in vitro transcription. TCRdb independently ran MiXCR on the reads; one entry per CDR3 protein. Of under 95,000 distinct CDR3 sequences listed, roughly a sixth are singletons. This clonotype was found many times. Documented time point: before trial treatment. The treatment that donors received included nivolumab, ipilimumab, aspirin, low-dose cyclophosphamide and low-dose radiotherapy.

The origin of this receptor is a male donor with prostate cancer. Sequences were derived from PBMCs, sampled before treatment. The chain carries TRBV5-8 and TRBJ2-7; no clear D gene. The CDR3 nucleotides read TGTGCCAGCAGCTTGGGCCCGGCGTACGAGCAGTACTTC. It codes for CASSLGPAYEQYF. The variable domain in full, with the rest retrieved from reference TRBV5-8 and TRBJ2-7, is EAGVTQSPTHLIKTRGQQATLRCSPISGHTSVYWYQQALGLGLQFLLWYDEGEERNRGNFPPRFSGRQFPNYSSELNVNALELEDSALYLCASSLGPAYEQYFGPGTRLTVT.